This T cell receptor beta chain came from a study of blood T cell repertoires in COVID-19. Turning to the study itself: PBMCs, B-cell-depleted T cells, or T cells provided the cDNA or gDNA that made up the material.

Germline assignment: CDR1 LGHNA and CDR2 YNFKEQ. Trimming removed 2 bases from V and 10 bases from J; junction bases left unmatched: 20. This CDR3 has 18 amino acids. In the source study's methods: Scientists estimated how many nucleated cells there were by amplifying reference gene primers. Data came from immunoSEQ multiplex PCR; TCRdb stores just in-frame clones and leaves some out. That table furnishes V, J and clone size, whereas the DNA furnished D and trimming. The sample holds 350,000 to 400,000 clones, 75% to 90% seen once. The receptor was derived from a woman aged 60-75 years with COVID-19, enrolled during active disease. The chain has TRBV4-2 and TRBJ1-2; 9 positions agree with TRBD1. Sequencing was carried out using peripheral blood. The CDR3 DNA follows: TGTGCCAGCAGCCAACCTCCTGCCGGGACAGGGATATATGGTGCCTACACCTTC. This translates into CASSQPPAGTGIYGAYTF.